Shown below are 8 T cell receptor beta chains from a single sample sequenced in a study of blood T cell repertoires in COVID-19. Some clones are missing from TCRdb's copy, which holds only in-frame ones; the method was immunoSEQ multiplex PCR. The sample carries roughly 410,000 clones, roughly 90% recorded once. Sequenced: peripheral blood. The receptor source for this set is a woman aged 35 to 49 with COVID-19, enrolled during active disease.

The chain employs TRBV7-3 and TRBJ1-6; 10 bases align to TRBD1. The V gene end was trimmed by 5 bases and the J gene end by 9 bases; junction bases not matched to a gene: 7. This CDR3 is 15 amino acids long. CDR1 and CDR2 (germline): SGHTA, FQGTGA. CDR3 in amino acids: CASSRDRGTGSPLHF. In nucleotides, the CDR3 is TGTGCCAGCAGCCGGGACAGGGGAACAGGTTCACCCCTCCACTTT.

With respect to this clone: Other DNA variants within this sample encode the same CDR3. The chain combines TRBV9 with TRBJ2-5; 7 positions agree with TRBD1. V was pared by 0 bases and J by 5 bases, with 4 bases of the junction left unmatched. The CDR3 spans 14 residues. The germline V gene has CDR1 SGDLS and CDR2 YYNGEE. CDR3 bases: TGTGCCAGCAGCGTAGACAGGGGTGGGGAGACCCAGTACTTC. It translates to CASSVDRGGETQYF.

The CDR3 DNA reads TGTGCCAGCAGTTTAAGGCTACGGGGCCGACCTATAACAAGGGGGGGCTACACCTTC. Amino acids: CASSLRLRGRPITRGGYTF. V usage is TRBV27 and J usage is TRBJ1-2; tentatively, D is TRBD1 (6 bases). The germline CDR1 and CDR2 sequences are MNHEY and SMNVEV (reference sequence). This CDR3 spans 19 amino acids. The V end was cut by 2 bases, the J end by 8 bases, with 30 bases between.

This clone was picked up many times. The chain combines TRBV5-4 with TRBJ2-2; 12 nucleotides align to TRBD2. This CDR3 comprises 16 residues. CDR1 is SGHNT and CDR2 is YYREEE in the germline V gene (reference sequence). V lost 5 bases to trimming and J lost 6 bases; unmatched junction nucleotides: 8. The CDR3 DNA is TGTGCCAGCAGGGCCGGGACTAGCGGGCCAGCCGGGGAGCTGTTTTTT. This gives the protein CASRAGTSGPAGELFF.

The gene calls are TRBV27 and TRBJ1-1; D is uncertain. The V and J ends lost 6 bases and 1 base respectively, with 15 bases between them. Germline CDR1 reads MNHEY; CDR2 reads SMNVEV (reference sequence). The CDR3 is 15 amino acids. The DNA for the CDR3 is TGTGCCAGCAGGGATTCGCGGGGAACGAACACTGAAGCTTTCTTT. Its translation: CASRDSRGTNTEAFF.

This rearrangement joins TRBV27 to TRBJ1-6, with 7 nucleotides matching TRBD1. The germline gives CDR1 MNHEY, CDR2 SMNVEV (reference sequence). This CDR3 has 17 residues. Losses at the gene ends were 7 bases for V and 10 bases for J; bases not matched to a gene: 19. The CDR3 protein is CASTPVPSGGKESPLHF. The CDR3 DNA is TGTGCCAGCACCCCGGTCCCTTCAGGGGGGAAGGAATCACCCCTCCACTTT.

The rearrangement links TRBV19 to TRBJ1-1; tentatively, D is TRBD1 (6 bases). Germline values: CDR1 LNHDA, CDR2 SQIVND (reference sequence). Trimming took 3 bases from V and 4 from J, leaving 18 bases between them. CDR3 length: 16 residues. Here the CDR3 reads CASSIQAGAIGTEAFF. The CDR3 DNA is TGTGCCAGTAGTATTCAGGCAGGGGCGATTGGCACTGAAGCTTTCTTT.

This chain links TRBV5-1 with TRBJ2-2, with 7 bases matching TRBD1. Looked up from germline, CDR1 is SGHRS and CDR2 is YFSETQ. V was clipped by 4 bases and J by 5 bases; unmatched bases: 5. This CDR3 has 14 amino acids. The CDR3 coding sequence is TGCGCCAGCAGCCCTGACAGGGCTACCGGGGAGCTGTTTTTT. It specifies CASSPDRATGELFF.